These 10 T cell receptor beta chains originate from one sample sequenced in a study of blood T cell repertoires in COVID-19. Using immunoSEQ multiplex PCR, the repertoire was profiled, and TCRdb retains in-frame clones only, with some absent. Counted here are some 530,000 clones, 80% to 90% occurring once; the ten biggest clones make up roughly 3.2%. Sample: peripheral blood. These receptor sequences come from a human donor in a cohort sampled during active COVID-19.

About this clone itself: The same CDR3 arises from other DNA sequences in this sample as well. The V call is TRBV10-1, the J call TRBJ2-1, with 9 nucleotides matching TRBD2. V was pared by 6 bases and J by 7 bases, with 4 bases of the junction left unmatched. CDR1 and CDR2 (germline): WNHNN, SYGVQD (reference sequence). CDR3 length: 13 amino acids. The CDR3 DNA reads TGCGCCAGCAGCGGCGGGAGGGGGAATGAGCAGTTCTTC. Protein: CASSGGRGNEQFF.

V usage is TRBV2 and J usage is TRBJ2-7, with D maybe TRBD1 (6 bases). Germline V gene data show CDR1 as SNHLY and CDR2 as FYNNEI. This CDR3 comprises 13 residues. Trimming took 4 bases from V and 6 from J, leaving 13 bases between them. CDR3 sequence (DNA): TGTGCCAGCAGTGGCACAGGGCAAGGCGAGCAGTACTTC. It codes for CASSGTGQGEQYF.

J is TRBJ2-7 and V is TRBV5-6, with TRBD2 matching over 15 bases. Trimming at V came to 0 bases and at J to 4 bases, leaving 2 bases not matched to a gene. Per the germline V gene, CDR1 is SGHDT and CDR2 is YYEEEE. The CDR3 is 16 amino acids. The CDR3 region is CASSLVGLAGGYEQYF. CDR3 in DNA: TGTGCCAGCAGCTTGGTGGGACTAGCGGGAGGTTACGAGCAGTACTTC.

The V and J genes are TRBV19 and TRBJ2-3, with D perhaps TRBD2 (6 bases). Germline-derived CDR1 and CDR2 are LNHDA and SQIVND (reference sequence). This CDR3 is built from 15 residues. Deletions cut 5 bases from V and 6 bases from J, with 18 bases between. CDR3 sequence reads: CASSPLQRAVDTQYF. CDR3 DNA sequence: TGTGCCAGTAGTCCTCTCCAGCGGGCGGTGGATACGCAGTATTTT.

The chain joins TRBV28 to TRBJ2-4; 7 bases are shared with TRBD2. With 2 bases clipped from V and 0 bases from J, the junction kept 10 bases outside the gene matches. The CDR3 loop spans 18 amino acids. Per the germline V gene, CDR1 is MDHEN and CDR2 is SYDVKM. The CDR3 DNA sequence: TGTGCCAGCAGTTTAGGGGGTTCAGCGGGGTCAGCCAAAAACATTCAGTACTTC. Protein sequence: CASSLGGSAGSAKNIQYF.

The CDR3 DNA is TGTGCCAGCAGGGGCGGACAGGGGAGACTTGAAGCTTTCTTT. This encodes CASRGGQGRLEAFF. The rearrangement links TRBV27 to TRBJ1-1; 9 positions match TRBD1. The CDR3 is 14 residues long. V was clipped by 6 bases and J by 7 bases; unmatched bases: 9. CDR1 is MNHEY, CDR2 SMNVEV, per germline (reference sequence).

V is TRBV5-1 and J is TRBJ2-3, with TRBD1 matching over 9 bases. Germline-derived CDR1 and CDR2 are SGHRS and YFSETQ. Trimming removed 3 bases from V and 8 bases from J; junction bases left unmatched: 7. This CDR3 is built from 14 residues. The CDR3 loop is CASSYLMDRGTQYF. The CDR3 DNA is TGCGCCAGCAGCTACCTCATGGACAGGGGTACGCAGTATTTT.

The chain has TRBV6-5 and TRBJ2-1; 9 nucleotides match TRBD2. This CDR3 is built from 13 residues. V dropped 6 bases and J dropped 8; count of bases not matched to a gene: 5. Germline CDR1 MNHEY, CDR2 SVGAGI. CDR3 region: CASRSSGTDEQFF. DNA for the CDR3: TGTGCCAGCAGATCTAGCGGGACAGATGAGCAGTTCTTC.

The gene calls are TRBV29-1 and TRBJ1-1; D possibly corresponds to TRBD1 (6 bases). Germline CDR1 reads SQVTM; CDR2 reads ANQGSEA. The V gene lost 7 bases and the J gene lost 0 bases, with 12 bases spanning the gap. CDR3 length: 13 residues. The CDR3 DNA is TGCAGCGCTCGGACAGATATGAACACTGAAGCTTTCTTT. Translated: CSARTDMNTEAFF.

The V call is TRBV30, the J call TRBJ1-5; 9 bases agree with TRBD1. V was clipped by 1 base and J by 7 bases; unmatched bases: 5. In germline, CDR1 is GTSNPN, CDR2 SVGIG (reference sequence). The CDR3 has 14 residues. CDR3 amino acids: CAWSEGQGIQPQHF. The CDR3 DNA reads TGTGCCTGGAGTGAGGGACAGGGAATACAGCCCCAGCATTTT.